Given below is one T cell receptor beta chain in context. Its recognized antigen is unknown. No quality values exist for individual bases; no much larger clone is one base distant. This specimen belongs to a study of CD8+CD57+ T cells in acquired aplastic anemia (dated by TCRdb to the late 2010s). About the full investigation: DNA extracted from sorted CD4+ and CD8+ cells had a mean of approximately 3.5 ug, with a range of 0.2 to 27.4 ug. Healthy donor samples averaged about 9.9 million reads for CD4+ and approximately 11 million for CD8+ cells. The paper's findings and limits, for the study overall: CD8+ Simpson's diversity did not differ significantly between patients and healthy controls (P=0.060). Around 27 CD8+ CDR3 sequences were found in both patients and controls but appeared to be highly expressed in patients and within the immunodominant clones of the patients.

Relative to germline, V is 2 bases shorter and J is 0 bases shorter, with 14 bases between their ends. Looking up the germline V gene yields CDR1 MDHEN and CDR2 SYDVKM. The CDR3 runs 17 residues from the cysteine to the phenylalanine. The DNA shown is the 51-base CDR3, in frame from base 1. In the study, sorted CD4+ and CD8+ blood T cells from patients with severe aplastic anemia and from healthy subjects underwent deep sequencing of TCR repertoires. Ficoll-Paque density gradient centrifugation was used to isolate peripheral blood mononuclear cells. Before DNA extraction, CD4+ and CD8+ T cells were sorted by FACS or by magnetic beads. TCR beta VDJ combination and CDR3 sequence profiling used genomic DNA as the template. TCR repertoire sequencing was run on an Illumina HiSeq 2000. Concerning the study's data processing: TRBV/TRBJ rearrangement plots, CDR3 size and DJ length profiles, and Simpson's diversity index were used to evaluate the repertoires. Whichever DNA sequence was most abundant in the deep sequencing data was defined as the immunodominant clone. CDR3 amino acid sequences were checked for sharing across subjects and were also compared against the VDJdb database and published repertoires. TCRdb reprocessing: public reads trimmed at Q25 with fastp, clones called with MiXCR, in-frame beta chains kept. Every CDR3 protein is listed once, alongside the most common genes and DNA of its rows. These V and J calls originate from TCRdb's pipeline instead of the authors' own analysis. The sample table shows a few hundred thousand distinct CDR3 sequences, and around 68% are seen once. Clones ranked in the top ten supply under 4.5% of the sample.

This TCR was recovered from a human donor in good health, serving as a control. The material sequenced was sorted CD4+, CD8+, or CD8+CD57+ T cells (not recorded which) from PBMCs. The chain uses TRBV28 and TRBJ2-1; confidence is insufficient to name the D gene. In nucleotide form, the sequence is TGTGCCAGCAGTTTACGTTTCGTGGGTCTCTCCTACAATGAGCAGTTCTTC. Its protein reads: CASSLRFVGLSYNEQFF.